Listed below are T cell receptor beta chains from one sample, sequenced in a study of CD8 T cells in Susac syndrome. Using its own MiXCR run on the immunoSEQ multiplex PCR reads, TCRdb lists one record per CDR3 protein. The sample consists of tens of thousands of distinct CDR3 sequences, 90% to 95% of them appearing once. Sequencing input: CD8+ T cells from PBMCs. The receptors here all came from a human donor in good health. Both conserved end residues are part of each CDR3. A D gene is named only where the DNA matches it firmly. The listing skips clone size in some rows; elsewhere it reads once, few, many or a size class.

TRBJ2-7 - TRBV29-1 - TGCAGCGTTGAGGCGGGCAGGACCCCCTACGAGCAGTACTTC CSVEAGRTPYEQYF
TRBJ1-4 - TRBV12-3/TRBV12-4 - TGTGCCAGCAGCCCTGACAGGAGGGCTAATGAAAAACTGTTTTTT CASSPDRRANEKLFF
TRBJ1-2 - TRBV23-1 TRBD1 TGCGCCAGCAGTCAATGGACAGGGGAGAAAGCTAACTATGGCTACACCTTC CASSQWTGEKANYGYTF
TRBJ1-1 - TRBV7-9 TRBD1 TGTGCCAGCAGCTTTGGGGACAGTCATACTGAAGCTTTCTTT CASSFGDSHTEAFF
TRBJ2-7 - TRBV5-6 - TGTGCCTCCACAAAAGCCCAGGGGGGAGGGTACGAGCAGTACTTC CASTKAQGGGYEQYF
TRBJ2-5 - TRBV5-1 - TGCGCCAGCAGCCCCTTTGGCGGACAGACCCAGTACTTC CASSPFGGQTQYF
TRBJ2-5 - TRBV28 - TGTGCCAGCAGCTTACAGGGACGAGAGACCCAGTACTTC CASSLQGRETQYF
TRBJ1-2 - TRBV19 - TGTGCCAGTAGTGCAGGGGTCCATGGCTACACCTTC CASSAGVHGYTF
TRBJ2-7 few TRBV15 - TGTGCCACCAGCGGGGGACATCTCTCCTACGAGCAGTACTTC CATSGGHLSYEQYF
TRBJ2-7 - TRBV5-6 TRBD2 TGTGCCAGCGGCCCCGGACTAGGATACTACGAGCAGTACTTC CASGPGLGYYEQYF
TRBJ2-1 - TRBV24-1 - TGTGCCGCGGGCGGAGCGGACAATGAGCAGTTCTTC CAAGGADNEQFF
TRBJ2-1 - TRBV27 - TGTGCCAGCAGTTTATCGGGGGCGAATGAGCAGTTCTTC CASSLSGANEQFF
TRBJ2-7 - TRBV2 - TGTGCCAGCAGTGATGGGTTCGAGGCGGGAACCTACGAGCAGTACTTC CASSDGFEAGTYEQYF
TRBJ2-7 - TRBV29-1 - TGCAGCGTCCTAATCTACGAGCAGTACTTC CSVLIYEQYF